A selection of T cell receptor beta chains follows, all from one sample in a study of patients and donors after allogeneic stem cell transplantation. TCRdb re-analysed the RT-PCR reads in MiXCR, keeping a single row per CDR3 protein. The sample yields about 200,000 distinct CDR3 sequences, 35% to 45% seen once. Sequences were obtained from blood, either unsorted or a sorted T cell fraction (not recorded which). The receptors derive from a human donor who was either an allogeneic HSCT recipient or a stem cell or donor lymphocyte infusion donor (not recorded which). It is not recorded whose cells these are; they may come from a transplant donor. CDR3s include the opening cysteine and the closing phenylalanine or tryptophan. The D gene is left open where the match is weak. Clone size is shown for a subset of rows, as once, few, many or a class of expanded clone.

V: TRBV12-3/TRBV12-4; D: .; size: .; CDR3: CASSTSGAGYGYTF
V: TRBV12-5; D: .; size: many; CDR3: CASGPRPEGPLHF
V: TRBV10-3; D: .; size: .; CDR3: CAISRGTSAYEQYF
V: TRBV5-1; D: TRBD1; size: few; CDR3: CASRLIGQGATEAFF
V: TRBV2; D: TRBD2; size: .; CDR3: CASQRGGYNEQFF
V: TRBV12-3/TRBV12-4; D: .; size: .; CDR3: CASSLNGHSDEQYF
V: TRBV24-1; D: .; size: .; CDR3: CATSDGRTTGYTF
V: TRBV5-1; D: TRBD1; size: once; CDR3: CASTLDRGYEQYF
V: TRBV3-1; D: .; size: .; CDR3: CASSHREIKFF
V: TRBV4-2; D: TRBD1; size: .; CDR3: CASSPGQGFNYGYTF
V: TRBV6-5; D: .; size: .; CDR3: CASSYNRAGANVLTF
V: TRBV20-1; D: TRBD1; size: .; CDR3: CSARRTGLRSEAFF
V: TRBV28; D: TRBD1; size: .; CDR3: CASSRIRGQWSEQYF
V: TRBV6-4; D: .; size: few; CDR3: CASSDSVSNQPQHF
V: TRBV21-1; D: .; size: once; CDR3: CASSSIWGAQYF
V: TRBV27; D: .; size: .; CDR3: CASAEGRSSYNEQFF
V: TRBV9; D: .; size: .; CDR3: CASSVAPGATEAFF
V: TRBV3-1; D: TRBD1; size: .; CDR3: CASSQATGPISGNTIYF
V: TRBV29-1; D: .; size: few; CDR3: CSALGGGVAEAFF
V: TRBV20-1; D: .; size: .; CDR3: CSARGGRSGTGELFF
V: TRBV12-3/TRBV12-4; D: .; size: few; CDR3: CASSLIGDTEAFF
V: TRBV4-1; D: TRBD1; size: .; CDR3: CASSPDRGLYGYTF
V: TRBV15; D: .; size: .; CDR3: CATSIGRNQPQHF
V: TRBV29-1; D: .; size: .; CDR3: CSVEWSGVEVNEQFF
V: TRBV9; D: TRBD1; size: .; CDR3: CASSSGTDSNQPQHF
V: TRBV13; D: .; size: few; CDR3: CASSRQRQPFYEQYF
V: TRBV12-3/TRBV12-4; D: TRBD2; size: few; CDR3: CASSPVGLGSEQFF
V: TRBV6-2/TRBV6-3; D: .; size: .; CDR3: CASSYRTTDTQYF
V: TRBV12-3/TRBV12-4; D: TRBD1; size: .; CDR3: CASSLMRIDRGGRGGYTF
V: TRBV4-3; D: .; size: .; CDR3: CASSQDSGAGGYTF
V: TRBV6-6; D: .; size: .; CDR3: CASRPHRDEKLFF
V: TRBV5-1; D: .; size: .; CDR3: CASSPEGPRGNSPLHF
V: TRBV5-1; D: .; size: .; CDR3: CASRRTSTDTQYF